These T cell receptor beta chains were read from a single sample in a study of T-cell reconstitution after alpha-beta-depleted transplantation in children. TCRdb reprocessed the PCR reads via MiXCR and lists one record per CDR3 protein. Of hundreds of thousands of distinct CDR3 sequences in the sample, approximately 15% were seen once. Sequencing used PBMCs, mostly from graft donor cells, obtained 360 days after TCRalphabeta/CD19-depleted stem cell transplant. The receptors here all came from a male patient aged 2 to 10 who had a stem cell transplant for acute lymphoblastic leukemia, so the T cells may come from the graft donor. Both conserved end residues are part of each CDR3. D genes are given only for firm matches. For some rows the clone size is stated as once, few or many, or as a class when expanded; others skip it.

DNA: TGCGCCAGCAGCCAACAGGGAGCGTTTAGGAACATTCAGTACTTC
CDR3: CASSQQGAFRNIQYF
size: NA
length: 15
V: TRBV5-1
D: NA
J: TRBJ2-4

DNA: TGCGCCAGCAGTGATCTTGGATATGGCTACACCTTC
CDR3: CASSDLGYGYTF
size: many
length: 12
V: TRBV10-2
D: NA
J: TRBJ1-2

DNA: TGTGCCAGCAGCCCGGGAGGGCCAGGCACAGATACGCAGTATTTT
CDR3: CASSPGGPGTDTQYF
size: few
length: 15
V: TRBV12-3/TRBV12-4
D: TRBD2
J: TRBJ2-3

DNA: TGCAGCCGATCAGCGAACACCGGGGAGCTGTTTTTT
CDR3: CSRSANTGELFF
size: many
length: 12
V: TRBV29-1
D: NA
J: TRBJ2-2

DNA: TGTGCCAGCAGCTTAGGGACTAGCTTCGTGGCGATGTCCTACGAGCAGTACTTC
CDR3: CASSLGTSFVAMSYEQYF
size: many
length: 18
V: TRBV7-2
D: TRBD2
J: TRBJ2-7

DNA: TGTGCCACCAGTAGTGGGGTTGGCCTCTCCTACGAGCAGTACTTC
CDR3: CATSSGVGLSYEQYF
size: NA
length: 15
V: TRBV24-1
D: NA
J: TRBJ2-7

DNA: TGCAGTGCCCCTTCTAGGGGCACAGATACGCAGTATTTT
CDR3: CSAPSRGTDTQYF
size: NA
length: 13
V: TRBV20-1
D: NA
J: TRBJ2-3

DNA: TGCGCCAGCAGCTTGGCCCAGAGCGGGGGGCTCTACAATGAGCAGTTCTTC
CDR3: CASSLAQSGGLYNEQFF
size: NA
length: 17
V: TRBV5-1
D: TRBD2
J: TRBJ2-1

DNA: TGCGCCAGCAGCCCGGGAGAGAGAAACGAGCAGTACTTC
CDR3: CASSPGERNEQYF
size: few
length: 13
V: TRBV5-1
D: NA
J: TRBJ2-7

DNA: TGTGCCATCAGTGAGTCGGGTGCTTCCTACGAGCAGTACTTC
CDR3: CAISESGASYEQYF
size: many
length: 14
V: TRBV10-3
D: NA
J: TRBJ2-7